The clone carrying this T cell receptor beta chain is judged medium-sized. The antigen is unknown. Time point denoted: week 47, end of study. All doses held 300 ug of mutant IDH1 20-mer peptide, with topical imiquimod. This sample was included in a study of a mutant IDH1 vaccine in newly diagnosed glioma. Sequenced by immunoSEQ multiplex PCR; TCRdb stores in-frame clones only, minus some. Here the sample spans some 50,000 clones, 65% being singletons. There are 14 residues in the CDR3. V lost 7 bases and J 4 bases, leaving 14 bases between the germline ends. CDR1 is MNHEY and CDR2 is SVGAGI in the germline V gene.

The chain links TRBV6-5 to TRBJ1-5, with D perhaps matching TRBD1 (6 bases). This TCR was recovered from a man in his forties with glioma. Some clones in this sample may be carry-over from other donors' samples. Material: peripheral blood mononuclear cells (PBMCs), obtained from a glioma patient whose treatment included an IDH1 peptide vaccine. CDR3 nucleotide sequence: TGTGCCAGCACTATAACCCAGGGGAATCAGCCCCAGCATTTT. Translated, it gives CASTITQGNQPQHF.